The 24 T cell receptor beta chains listed next were all sequenced from one sample in a study of T cell responses to AZD1222 COVID-19 vaccine (dated by TCRdb to about 2021). Per the publication, the time point label means: baseline before first vaccination. Library construction relied on the immunoSEQ multiplex PCR assay. TCRdb's version of the immuneACCESS table is confined to in-frame rearrangements and falls short of the full clone set. An unresolved V gene accounts for under half of the shortfall where checked; the remainder is of unknown origin. The sample table contains around 70,000 clones; only one count was recorded for about nine tenths of them. About 2.4% of the sample lies in the top ten. The sample here was peripheral blood, taken on day 0 of AZD1222 vaccination. The receptor source for this set is an adult in good health.

This sequence joins TRBV20-1 and TRBJ1-2; the D is unclear. This CDR3 contains 13 residues. Germline V gives CDR1 DFQATT, CDR2 SNEGSKA (reference sequence). Trimming shortened V by 3 bases and J by 4 bases, and 12 bases separated the two germline ends. The CDR3 protein is CSASGSLSYGYTF. The CDR3, as DNA: TGCAGTGCTAGTGGCTCATTGAGCTATGGCTACACCTTC.

The chain uses TRBV28 and TRBJ1-3; D possibly corresponds to TRBD1 (5 bases). V was pared by 8 bases and J by 0 bases, with 11 bases between. This CDR3 is built from 14 residues. In germline, CDR1 is MDHEN, CDR2 SYDVKM. The CDR3 coding sequence is TGTGCCAGCGAGGGACCGGCCTCTGGAAACACCATATATTTT. This codes for CASEGPASGNTIYF.

The rearrangement joins TRBV10-1 to TRBJ1-5; weak D call: TRBD1 (5 bases). The germline V and J ends were trimmed by 4 bases and 0 bases, with 19 bases remaining between them. The CDR3 sequence is 18 residues long. Germline V CDR1 and CDR2: WNHNN, SYGVQD (reference sequence). The CDR3 spells CASSAIWQGLGSNQPQHF. The CDR3 coding sequence is TGCGCCAGCAGTGCAATATGGCAGGGCTTGGGTAGCAATCAGCCCCAGCATTTT.

This clone was picked up a small number of times. The genes are TRBV2 and TRBJ1-1, with D perhaps TRBD1 (5 bases). Looked up from germline, CDR1 is SNHLY and CDR2 is FYNNEI. The CDR3 extends over 14 amino acids. Trimming shortened V by 5 bases and J by 4 bases, and 14 bases separated the two germline ends. CDR3 DNA: TGTGCCAGCAGTACCCTTTCCGGGGGCACTGAAGCTTTCTTT. It codes for CASSTLSGGTEAFF.

The chain couples TRBV7-2 to TRBJ1-5; 7 positions match TRBD1. V was pared by 2 bases and J by 4 bases, with 5 bases of the junction left unmatched. CDR1 and CDR2 from the germline V gene are SGHTA and FQGNSA. CDR3 length equals 15 residues. CDR3 DNA sequence: TGTGCCAGCAGCTTATACGGACAGGAGAATCAGCCCCAGCATTTT. Amino acid sequence: CASSLYGQENQPQHF.

The J gene is TRBJ2-1, the V gene TRBV7-3, with D unresolved. This CDR3 has 11 residues. The V and J ends lost 5 bases and 10 bases respectively, with 9 bases between them. Looked up from germline, CDR1 is SGHTA and CDR2 is FQGTGA. CDR3 sequence: CASSLNGEQFF. The CDR3 nucleotides are TGTGCCAGCAGCCTCAACGGCGAGCAGTTCTTC.

The chain links TRBV15 to TRBJ1-1; D is unresolved. CDR3 length equals 14 residues. The V end was cut by 0 bases, the J end by 4 bases, with 9 bases between. Germline CDR1 reads LNHNV; CDR2 reads YYDKDF (reference sequence). CDR3: CATSRDLRVTEAFF. In nucleotides, the CDR3 is TGTGCCACCAGCAGAGATCTAAGGGTCACTGAAGCTTTCTTT. Full variable domain (rest looked up from reference TRBV15 and TRBJ1-1): DAMVIQNPRYQVTQFGKPVTLSCSQTLNHNVMYWYQQKSSQAPKLLFHYYDKDFNNEADTPDNFQSRRPNTSFCFLDIRSPGLGDTAMYLCATSRDLRVTEAFFGQGTRLTVV.

This sequence joins TRBV20-1 and TRBJ2-7; the D gene is possibly TRBD2 (5 bases). Germline V CDR1 and CDR2: DFQATT, SNEGSKA (reference sequence). The CDR3 has 11 amino acids. V lost 6 bases and J 7 bases, leaving 13 bases between the germline ends. CDR3 loop: CSAGNGREQYF. CDR3 coding DNA: TGCAGTGCCGGGAACGGGCGGGAGCAGTACTTC.

This rearrangement joins TRBV6-5 to TRBJ1-5; D may be TRBD1 (5 bases). The CDR3 is 14 residues long. Germline lookup yields CDR1 MNHEY and CDR2 SVGAGI. V was clipped by 6 bases and J by 0 bases, with 9 bases between them. The CDR3 DNA sequence: TGTGCCAGCAGACCAGGGTATAGCAATCAGCCCCAGCATTTT. This codes for CASRPGYSNQPQHF.

The V and J genes are TRBV28 and TRBJ1-1, with 9 bases that match TRBD1. Looked up from germline, CDR1 is MDHEN and CDR2 is SYDVKM. This CDR3 is built from 16 residues. The J segment lost 1 base and the V segment lost 9 bases, leaving 12 bases of the junction unmatched. The CDR3 is CASTTGGALENTEAFF. The CDR3 DNA reads TGTGCCAGTACTACAGGGGGCGCCCTAGAGAACACTGAAGCTTTCTTT.

The V gene is TRBV6-6, the J gene TRBJ1-2; possible D gene TRBD1, 5 bases. The V end lost 8 bases, the J end lost 3 bases, and 10 bases lay between the germline ends. This CDR3 has 12 residues. Looked up from germline, CDR1 is MNHNY and CDR2 is SVGAGI (reference sequence). CDR3 nucleotide sequence: TGTGCCAGCTCAGGAGGGGACTATGGCTACACCTTC. Translation gives CASSGGDYGYTF.

This sequence joins TRBV28 and TRBJ1-2; D gene unclear. V lost 5 bases, J lost 2 bases, and 6 bases lay in between. The length of the CDR3 is 12 residues. Germline V gene data show CDR1 as MDHEN and CDR2 as SYDVKM. CDR3 DNA sequence: TGTGCCAGCAGTCCACCCAACTATGGCTACACCTTC. Protein: CASSPPNYGYTF.

This clone was seen only once. This chain connects TRBV19 to TRBJ1-5; possibly TRBD1 for D (6 bases). This CDR3 is built from 19 residues. Per the germline V gene, CDR1 is LNHDA and CDR2 is SQIVND (reference sequence). The V and J ends lost 6 bases and 0 bases respectively, with 24 bases between them. CDR3 amino acids: CASRQPGQGPLYSNQPQHF. CDR3 nucleotides: TGTGCCAGTAGGCAACCGGGACAAGGCCCCCTATATAGCAATCAGCCCCAGCATTTT.

The V gene is TRBV6-6, the J gene TRBJ2-7; the D gene could be TRBD1 or TRBD2 (5 bases each). There are 15 residues in the CDR3. Trimming removed 2 bases from V and 4 bases from J, with 15 bases in between. Looked up from germline, CDR1 is MNHNY and CDR2 is SVGAGI (reference sequence). In DNA form, the CDR3 reads TGTGCCAGCAGTTACCCAGAGGGGAGCGCGTACGAGCAGTACTTC. Translation: CASSYPEGSAYEQYF.

This chain joins TRBV19 and TRBJ2-7, with D tentatively TRBD1 (6 bases). The germline gives CDR1 LNHDA, CDR2 SQIVND (reference sequence). CDR3 length: 15 residues. Between the trimmed V and J ends, which lost 8 bases and 5 bases, there was a span of 22 bases. For the CDR3, the DNA is TGTGCCAGTCGCCCCGTGGTAGACAGGCCCCACGAGCAGTACTTC. Protein sequence: CASRPVVDRPHEQYF.

The chain uses TRBV28 and TRBJ2-6, with 8 positions matching TRBD1. The V segment lost 5 bases and the J segment 5 bases; nucleotides outside the gene matches: 11. This CDR3 is built from 17 residues. Germline CDR1 MDHEN, CDR2 SYDVKM. The CDR3 bases are TGTGCCAGCAGTCTCGGACAGGGAGTCCCTAGGGCCAACGTCCTGACTTTC. It encodes CASSLGQGVPRANVLTF.

V usage is TRBV12-3 or TRBV12-4 and J usage is TRBJ1-1, with unresolved D. This CDR3 has 13 residues. V lost 6 bases, J lost 0 bases, and 8 bases lay in between. Written as DNA, the CDR3 is TGTGCCAGCAGCAATACAGTGAACACTGAAGCTTTCTTT. Translation: CASSNTVNTEAFF.

The chain carries TRBV7-3 and TRBJ1-2; 9 positions match TRBD1. Germline trimming cut 6 bases from V and 4 bases from J; bases unmatched to any gene: 3. Germline V gives CDR1 SGHTA, CDR2 FQGTGA. The CDR3 sequence is 13 residues long. The CDR3 loop is CASSRGQGYGYTF. In nucleotides, the CDR3 is TGTGCCAGCAGTAGGGGACAGGGCTATGGCTACACCTTC. Full variable domain (remainder filled in from reference TRBV7-3 and TRBJ1-2): GAGVSQTPSNKVTEKGKYVELRCDPISGHTALYWYRQSLGQGPEFLIYFQGTGAADDSGLPNDRFFAVRPEGSVSTLKIQRTERGDSAVYLCASSRGQGYGYTFGSGTRLTVV.

This chain connects TRBV11-2 to TRBJ1-2, with TRBD1 as a possible D gene (6 bases). V shed 4 bases and J shed 4 bases, with 10 bases lying between them. Germline-derived CDR1 and CDR2 are SGHAT and FQNNGV. The CDR3 covers 13 residues. The CDR3 coding sequence is TGTGCCAGCAGCTCAACAGGGCCCTATGGCTACACCTTC. The encoded protein is CASSSTGPYGYTF.

This chain connects TRBV19 to TRBJ2-2, with 11 bases lining up with TRBD2. The germline gives CDR1 LNHDA, CDR2 SQIVND (reference sequence). The junction had 3 bases not matched to a gene; V was cut back by 3 bases and J by 0 bases. The CDR3 consists of 17 residues. The CDR3 nucleotides read TGTGCCAGTAGTATCCCGGGACTAGCGGCGAACACCGGGGAGCTGTTTTTT. Translated, it gives CASSIPGLAANTGELFF. The entire variable domain, with the rest obtained from reference TRBV19 and TRBJ2-2, is as follows: DGGITQSPKYLFRKEGQNVTLSCEQNLNHDAMYWYRQDPGQGLRLIYYSQIVNDFQKGDIAEGYSVSREKKESFPLTVTSAQKNPTAFYLCASSIPGLAANTGELFFGEGSRLTVL.

The chain links TRBV3-1 (or the pseudogene TRBV3-2) to TRBJ1-4, with a tentative D call TRBD1 (6 bases). Germline loops: CDR1 LGHDT, CDR2 YNNKEL (reference sequence). V lost 4 bases and J 8 bases, leaving 17 bases between the germline ends. This CDR3 is built from 15 residues. The CDR3, as DNA: TGTGCCAGCAGCCTTTCCCGGGACATGGGCGAAAAACTGTTTTTT. Translated, it gives CASSLSRDMGEKLFF.

The chain links TRBV7-6 to TRBJ2-1; D call uncertain. The V and J ends lost 5 bases and 9 bases respectively, with 11 bases between them. Germline assignment: CDR1 SGHVS and CDR2 FNYEAQ. The CDR3 length is 12 residues. CDR3 loop: CASSPMVGEQFF. The CDR3 nucleotides read TGTGCCAGCAGCCCTATGGTGGGTGAGCAGTTCTTC.

The CDR3 bases are TGTGCCAGCAGCTTACAGGTCGTAACGGCTGAAGCTTTCTTT. Translated: CASSLQVVTAEAFF. The chain recombines TRBV5-6 with TRBJ1-1; tentatively, D is TRBD1 (5 bases). CDR1 SGHDT and CDR2 YYEEEE come from the germline V gene. This CDR3 region has 14 residues. V lost 2 bases and J lost 6, with 14 bases in between.

CDR3 region: CASSATDGYGYTF. CDR3 sequence (DNA): TGTGCCAGTAGTGCGACAGATGGCTATGGCTACACCTTC. This chain links TRBV19 with TRBJ1-2; TRBD1 is a possible D gene (5 bases). V dropped 5 bases and J dropped 4 bases, with 11 bases sitting between them. In germline, CDR1 is LNHDA, CDR2 SQIVND (reference sequence). The CDR3 has 13 amino acids.